This T cell receptor (beta chain) was sequenced for a study of regulatory T cells in long-lasting Graves disease. Time point defined: persistent/refractory GD, antithyroid drugs over 5 years with positive TRAb. RNA from PBMCs was the source of the TCR library. From each patient, around 9 milliliters of peripheral blood was drawn and collected into an EDTA anticoagulant tube. About this clonotype itself: Its antigen is currently unknown.

Study findings and constraints: Under persistent disease, TRBV28, TRBJ1-2 and TRBJ2-5 were used preferentially. Persistent cases of Graves' showed reduced TCR diversity relative to newly diagnosed patients.

The CDR3 is 17 residues long. In germline, CDR1 is DFQATT, CDR2 SNEGSKA (reference sequence). The ends were cut back, 4 bases at V and 0 bases at J, with 16 bases in the middle. Arm-PCR of CDR3 regions and iRepertoire HTBI primers were used to build TCR beta libraries. MiXCR was run by TCRdb on the multiplex PCR reads, yielding one entry per CDR3 protein. The sample lists over 450,000 distinct CDR3 sequences, around a fifth occurring once. V and J are TRBV20-1 and TRBJ2-6; D possibly matches TRBD1 or TRBD2 (5 bases each). This specimen consisted of peripheral blood mononuclear cells (PBMCs), obtained when the disease was refractory, from a patient treated with antithyroid drugs. The source is a female donor with Graves disease. Here the CDR3 DNA reads TGCAGTGCTAACGGGGCAGTGCCCTTCTCTGGGGCCAACGTCCTGACTTTC. Encoded protein: CSANGAVPFSGANVLTF.